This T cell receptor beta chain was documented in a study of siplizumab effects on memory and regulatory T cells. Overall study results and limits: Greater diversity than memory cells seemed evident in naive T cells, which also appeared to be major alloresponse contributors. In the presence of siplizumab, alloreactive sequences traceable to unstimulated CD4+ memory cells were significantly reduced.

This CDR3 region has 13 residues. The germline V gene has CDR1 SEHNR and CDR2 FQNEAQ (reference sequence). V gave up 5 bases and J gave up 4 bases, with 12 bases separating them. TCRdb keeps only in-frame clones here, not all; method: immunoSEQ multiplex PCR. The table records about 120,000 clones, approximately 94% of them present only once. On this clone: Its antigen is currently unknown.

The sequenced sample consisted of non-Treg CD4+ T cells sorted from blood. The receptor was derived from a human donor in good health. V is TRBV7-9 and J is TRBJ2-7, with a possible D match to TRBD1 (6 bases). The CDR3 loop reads CASSTGTQYEQYF. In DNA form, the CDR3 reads TGTGCCAGCAGCACCGGGACACAATACGAGCAGTACTTC.